The 9 T cell receptor beta chains listed next were all sequenced from one sample in a study of beta chain features in type 1 diabetes. The whole isolated RNA underwent reverse transcription, so sequencing captured expressed TCRB transcripts. Generated by immunoSEQ multiplex PCR, the TCRdb table keeps only in-frame clones and is missing some. The table records fewer than 250,000 clones, 9.6% of them present only once. The sample was naive CD4+ T cells from blood. The source is a woman younger than 35 in good health.

This clone has more than one count but fewer than ten. The V and J genes are TRBV9 and TRBJ2-3; possible D gene TRBD2, 6 bases. Trimming took 2 bases from V and 0 from J, leaving 13 bases between them. The CDR3 loop spans 16 amino acids. Germline CDR1 and CDR2: SGDLS and YYNGEE. In DNA, the CDR3 is TGTGCCAGCAGCGTGCTAGCGCGTACTAGCACAGATACGCAGTATTTT. Protein sequence: CASSVLARTSTDTQYF.

This clone occurred a few times. This chain links TRBV6-6 with TRBJ2-1, with 7 bases identical to TRBD1. The trim removed 6 bases at V and 2 bases at J, leaving 4 bases unmatched. The CDR3 is 14 amino acids. In germline, CDR1 is MNHNY, CDR2 SVGAGI (reference sequence). DNA for the CDR3: TGTGCCAGCAGCCCCGGGACAGCCTACAATGAGCAGTTCTTC. Its translation: CASSPGTAYNEQFF.

The rearrangement links TRBV19 to TRBJ2-7; TRBD1 matches at 8 bases. The CDR3 runs 15 residues. J lost 0 bases, V lost 6 bases, and 7 bases had no gene match. Germline lookup yields CDR1 LNHDA and CDR2 SQIVND (reference sequence). CDR3 DNA sequence: TGTGCCAGTAGCGCAACAGGGGGGAGCTCCTACGAGCAGTACTTC. Translated, it gives CASSATGGSSYEQYF.

The chain is built from TRBV5-5 and TRBJ1-1; perhaps TRBD1 as D (5 bases). V lost 0 bases, J lost 2 bases, and 20 bases lay in between. This CDR3 is built from 18 residues. Looked up from germline, CDR1 is SGHKS and CDR2 is YYEKEE (reference sequence). DNA of the CDR3: TGTGCCAGCAGCTTGGATTTTTTTCTGCAGGGAAGAAACACTGAAGCTTTCTTT. Translation: CASSLDFFLQGRNTEAFF.

The chain is built from TRBV19 and TRBJ1-2; TRBD1 matches 7 bases. Germline V gives CDR1 LNHDA, CDR2 SQIVND (reference sequence). Trimming at V came to 7 bases and at J to 2 bases, leaving 10 bases not matched to a gene. This CDR3 region has 15 residues. DNA for the CDR3: TGTGCCAGTACCACATCGACAGGGAGGAACTATGGCTACACCTTC. Residues: CASTTSTGRNYGYTF. The whole variable domain, filled in from reference TRBV19 and TRBJ1-2, reads DGGITQSPKYLFRKEGQNVTLSCEQNLNHDAMYWYRQDPGQGLRLIYYSQIVNDFQKGDIAEGYSVSREKKESFPLTVTSAQKNPTAFYLCASTTSTGRNYGYTFGSGTRLTVV.

In its sample, this clone was seen many times. This chain's CDR3 is CSVEPGNTEAFF. DNA of the CDR3: TGCAGCGTTGAACCGGGAAACACTGAAGCTTTCTTT. The V gene is TRBV29-1, the J gene TRBJ1-1; no clear D gene. Germline V lookup: CDR1 SQVTM, CDR2 ANQGSEA. Trimming took off 2 bases at V and 2 bases at J, with 6 bases between the two ends. The CDR3 runs to 12 residues. Using reference TRBV29-1 and TRBJ1-1 for the parts outside the CDR3, the full variable domain is SAVISQKPSRDICQRGTSLTIQCQVDSQVTMMFWYRQQPGQSLTLIATANQGSEATYESGFVIDKFPISRPNLTFSTLTVSNMSPEDSSIYLCSVEPGNTEAFFGQGTRLTVV.

This clone has just a few counts. This chain connects TRBV6-5 to TRBJ2-1; TRBD1 matches 8 bases. The CDR3 is 14 amino acids. The J segment lost 8 bases and the V segment lost 5 bases, leaving 8 bases of the junction unmatched. Germline V CDR1 and CDR2: MNHEY, SVGAGI. The CDR3 reads CASSRQGSGDEQFF. For the CDR3, the DNA is TGTGCCAGCAGTCGACAGGGGAGTGGAGATGAGCAGTTCTTC.

This clone has more than one count but fewer than ten. The V gene is TRBV10-2, the J gene TRBJ1-1, with D possibly TRBD1 on 6 matching bases. V lost 1 base, J lost 8 bases, and 14 bases lay in between. The CDR3 is 14 amino acids. Per the germline V gene, CDR1 is WSHSY and CDR2 is SAAADI. The CDR3 sequence: CASSEWSWTEEAFF. The CDR3, as DNA: TGCGCCAGCAGTGAGTGGAGTTGGACAGAAGAAGCTTTCTTT.

This clone was seen more than once but under ten times. The chain has TRBV30 and TRBJ2-7, with D hard to call. Germline V gene data show CDR1 as GTSNPN and CDR2 as SVGIG (reference sequence). The V end lost 4 bases, the J end lost 6 bases, and 16 bases lay between the germline ends. The CDR3 has 13 residues. The CDR3 sequence is CAWKPRGPLEQYF. The CDR3 nucleotides are TGTGCCTGGAAACCTAGAGGTCCCCTCGAGCAGTACTTC.